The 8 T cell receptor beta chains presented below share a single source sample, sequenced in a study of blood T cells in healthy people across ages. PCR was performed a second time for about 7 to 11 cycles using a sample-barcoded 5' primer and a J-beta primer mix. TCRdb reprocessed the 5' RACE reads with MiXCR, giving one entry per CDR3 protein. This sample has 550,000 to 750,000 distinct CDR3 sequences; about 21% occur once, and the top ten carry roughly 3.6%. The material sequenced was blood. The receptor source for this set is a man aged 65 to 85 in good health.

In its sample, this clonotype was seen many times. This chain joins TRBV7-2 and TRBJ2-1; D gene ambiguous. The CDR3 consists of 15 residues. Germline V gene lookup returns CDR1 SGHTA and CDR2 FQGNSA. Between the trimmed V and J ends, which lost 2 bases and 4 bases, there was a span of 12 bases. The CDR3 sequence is CASSLSGSPYNEQFF. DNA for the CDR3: TGTGCCAGCAGCTTATCCGGATCACCATACAATGAGCAGTTCTTC. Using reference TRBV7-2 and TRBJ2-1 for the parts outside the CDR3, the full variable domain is GAGVSQSPSNKVTEKGKDVELRCDPISGHTALYWYRQSLGQGLEFLIYFQGNSAPDKSGLPSDRFSAERTGGSVSTLTIQRTQQEDSAVYLCASSLSGSPYNEQFFGPGTRLTVL.

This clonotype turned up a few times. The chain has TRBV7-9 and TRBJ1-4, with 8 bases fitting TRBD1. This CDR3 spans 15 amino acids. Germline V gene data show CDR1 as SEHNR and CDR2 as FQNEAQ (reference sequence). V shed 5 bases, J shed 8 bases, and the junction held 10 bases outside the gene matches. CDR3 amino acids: CASSVLGQEREKLFF. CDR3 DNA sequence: TGTGCCAGCAGCGTCTTGGGACAGGAGAGAGAAAAACTGTTTTTT.

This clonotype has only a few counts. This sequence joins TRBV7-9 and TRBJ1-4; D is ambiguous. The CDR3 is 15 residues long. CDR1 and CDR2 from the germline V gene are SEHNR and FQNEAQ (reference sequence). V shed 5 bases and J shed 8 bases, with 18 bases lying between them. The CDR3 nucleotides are TGTGCCAGCAGCCCGAGCCCCCCCGAGGGCGAAAAACTGTTTTTT. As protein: CASSPSPPEGEKLFF.

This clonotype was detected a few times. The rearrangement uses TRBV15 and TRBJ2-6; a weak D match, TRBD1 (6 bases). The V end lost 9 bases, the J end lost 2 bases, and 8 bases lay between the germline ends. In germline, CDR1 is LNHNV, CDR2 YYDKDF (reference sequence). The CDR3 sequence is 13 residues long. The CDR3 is CATTGPGANVLTF. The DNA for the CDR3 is TGTGCCACTACAGGGCCTGGGGCCAACGTCCTGACTTTC.

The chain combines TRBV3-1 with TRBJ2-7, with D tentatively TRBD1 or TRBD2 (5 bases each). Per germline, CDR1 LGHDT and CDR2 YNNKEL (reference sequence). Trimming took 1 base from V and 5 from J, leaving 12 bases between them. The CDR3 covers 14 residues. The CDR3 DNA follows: TGTGCCAGCAGCCAAGGGGCCAGGGACCACGAGCAGTACTTC. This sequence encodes CASSQGARDHEQYF.

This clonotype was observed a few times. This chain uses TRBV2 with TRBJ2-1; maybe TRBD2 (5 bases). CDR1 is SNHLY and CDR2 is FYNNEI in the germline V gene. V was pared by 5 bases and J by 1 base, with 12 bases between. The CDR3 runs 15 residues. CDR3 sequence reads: CASSWRRFSYNEQFF. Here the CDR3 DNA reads TGTGCCAGCAGTTGGAGGAGGTTTTCCTACAATGAGCAGTTCTTC.

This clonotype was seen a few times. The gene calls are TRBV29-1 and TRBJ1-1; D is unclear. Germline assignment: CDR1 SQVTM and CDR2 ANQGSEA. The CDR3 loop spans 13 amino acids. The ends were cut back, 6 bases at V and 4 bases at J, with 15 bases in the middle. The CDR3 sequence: CSVAANLGTEAFF. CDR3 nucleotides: TGCAGCGTGGCAGCCAATTTGGGCACTGAAGCTTTCTTT.

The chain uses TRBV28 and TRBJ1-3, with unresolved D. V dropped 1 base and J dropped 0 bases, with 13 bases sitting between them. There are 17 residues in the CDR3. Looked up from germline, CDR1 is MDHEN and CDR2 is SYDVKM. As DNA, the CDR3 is TGTGCCAGCAGTTTATTTGTGCGGGGAGCCTCTGGAAACACCATATATTTT. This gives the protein CASSLFVRGASGNTIYF.